The TCR beta chain under discussion was sequenced for a study of shared clonotypes between healthy human individuals. Regarding the study as a whole: A limitation of the genetic and exposure-history diversity represented arose from few donors. In general, naive subsets displayed greater estimated richness than memory subsets did.

Sequenced by immunoSEQ multiplex PCR; TCRdb stores in-frame clones only, minus some. Here the sample spans over 2,000,000 clones, 93% being singletons. As concerns this clone: Its antigen remains unidentified.

Naive CD8 cells lacked CD45RO and underwent positive selection for CCR7, leaving out terminally differentiated effector memory CD45RA+ cells. The CDR3 has 15 amino acids. Germline V gene data show CDR1 as LNHDA and CDR2 as SQIVND (reference sequence). V was trimmed by 5 bases and J by 2 bases, leaving 13 bases between them. This chain links TRBV19 with TRBJ1-5, with D uncertain. The material sequenced was naive CD8+ T cells from PBMCs. This sequence was found in a man aged 18 to 30 in good health. Some clones in this sample may be carry-over from other donors' samples. The DNA of the CDR3 is TGTGCCAGTAGTTACATCGCTCTCCGCAATCAGCCCCAGCATTTT. Its translation is CASSYIALRNQPQHF.